The text below deals with one TCR beta chain. Enrolment of Seattle patients took place during active infection, and they were followed longitudinally. Germline V gives CDR1 MNHEY, CDR2 SVGAGI. The CDR3 covers 11 residues. V lost 5 bases to trimming and J lost 3 bases, with 5 bases between them. Original methodology: Reference gene primer amplification gave nucleated cell count estimates. Here immunoSEQ multiplex PCR was the method, and the copy in TCRdb shows in-frame clones only, minus some. V and J calls and clone size come straight from that table; D and trimming were deduced from the DNA. This sample has about 160,000 clones, with approximately 85% found just once. This sample is drawn from a study of blood T cell repertoires in COVID-19. Study at large: Researchers got acute and convalescent COVID-19 samples from the United States, Italy and Spain.

The sequenced sample was peripheral blood. The sequence was obtained from a woman aged 50 to 60 with COVID-19, enrolled during active disease. The chain carries TRBV6-5 and TRBJ2-7, with D unclear. CDR3 amino acids: CASSPNYEQYF. The CDR3 DNA reads TGTGCCAGCAGTCCTAACTACGAGCAGTACTTC.